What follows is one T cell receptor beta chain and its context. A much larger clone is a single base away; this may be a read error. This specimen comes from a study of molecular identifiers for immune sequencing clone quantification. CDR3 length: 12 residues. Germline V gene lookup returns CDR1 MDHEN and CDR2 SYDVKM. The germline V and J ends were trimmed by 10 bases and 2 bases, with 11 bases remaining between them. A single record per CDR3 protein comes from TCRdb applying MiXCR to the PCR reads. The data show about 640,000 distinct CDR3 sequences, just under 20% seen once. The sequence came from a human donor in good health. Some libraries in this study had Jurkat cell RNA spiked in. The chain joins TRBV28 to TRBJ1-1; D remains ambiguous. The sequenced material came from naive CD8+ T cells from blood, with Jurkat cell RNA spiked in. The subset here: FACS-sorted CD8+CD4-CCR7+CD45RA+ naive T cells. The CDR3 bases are TGTGCCACCGCCTTGGGCAACACTGAAGCTTTCTTT. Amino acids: CATALGNTEAFF.